Below, 20 T cell receptor beta chains from the same sample are listed, as sequenced in a study of blood T cell repertoires in COVID-19. Sequencing was performed with immunoSEQ multiplex PCR; in TCRdb, only in-frame clones are kept and a portion is missing. Here the sample spans about 280,000 clones, about 88% being singletons. The material sequenced was peripheral blood. Receptor source: a woman between 25 and 40 years old with COVID-19, enrolled during active disease.

The V gene is TRBV3-1 (or the pseudogene TRBV3-2), the J gene TRBJ2-5, with unresolved D. Germline-derived CDR1 and CDR2 are LGHDT and YNNKEL (reference sequence). V shed 2 bases and J shed 4 bases, with 20 bases lying between them. This CDR3 is 17 amino acids long. The CDR3 sequence is CASSQNGRGAKIETQYF. Written as DNA, the CDR3 is TGTGCCAGCAGCCAAAATGGCCGCGGCGCCAAGATAGAGACCCAGTACTTC.

CDR3 sequence (DNA): TGTGCCATCAAGGCGGGCGGATCCTCCTACGAGCAGTACTTC. This gives the protein CAIKAGGSSYEQYF. The V gene is TRBV10-3, the J gene TRBJ2-7, with D possibly being TRBD2 (5 bases). Between the trimmed V and J ends, which lost 7 bases and 0 bases, there was a span of 13 bases. CDR3 length: 14 residues. CDR1 is ENHRY, CDR2 SYGVKD, per germline.

The chain has TRBV6-6 and TRBJ1-6, with unresolved D. Germline V gene lookup returns CDR1 MNHNY and CDR2 SVGAGI (reference sequence). V lost 2 bases to trimming and J lost 0 bases, with 2 bases between them. The CDR3 is made up of 14 amino acids. CDR3: CASSYRSYNSPLHF. CDR3 in DNA: TGTGCCAGCAGTTACCGCTCCTATAATTCACCCCTCCACTTT.

This clone has only a few counts. This chain links TRBV30 with TRBJ1-4; 7 bases agree with TRBD1. Germline V CDR1 and CDR2: GTSNPN, SVGIG (reference sequence). The CDR3 loop spans 16 amino acids. V lost 2 bases, J lost 8 bases, and 14 bases stayed unmatched. CDR3: CAWSSPGDSSREKLFF. For the CDR3, the DNA is TGTGCCTGGAGTTCACCCGGGGACAGTTCGCGGGAAAAACTGTTTTTT.

The chain recombines TRBV29-1 with TRBJ2-3; 14 nucleotides align to TRBD2. CDR3 length equals 14 residues. Germline assignment: CDR1 SQVTM and CDR2 ANQGSEA. V trimming: 6 bases; J trimming: 6 bases; junction bases outside the gene matches: 5. CDR3 loop: CSVPTSGRGDTQYF. CDR3 sequence (DNA): TGCAGCGTACCGACTAGCGGGAGGGGTGATACGCAGTATTTT.

The chain carries TRBV18 and TRBJ1-2; TRBD1 aligns across 7 bases. V shed 0 bases and J 2 bases; nucleotides not matched to a gene: 3. Germline V gene lookup returns CDR1 KGHSH and CDR2 LQKENI. The CDR3 runs 15 residues. CDR3: CASSPPGQANYGYTF. CDR3 DNA sequence: TGTGCCAGCTCACCACCTGGACAGGCAAACTATGGCTACACCTTC.

The rearrangement joins TRBV7-9 to TRBJ1-4; no reliable D call. V lost 8 bases and J lost 3, with 7 bases in between. From germline, CDR1 is SEHNR and CDR2 FQNEAQ (reference sequence). This CDR3 is 12 amino acids long. Here the CDR3 reads CASGRPNEKLFF. Here the CDR3 DNA reads TGTGCCAGCGGGCGTCCTAATGAAAAACTGTTTTTT.

The chain is built from TRBV7-8 and TRBJ2-1; D may be TRBD1 (6 bases). CDR3 length: 16 amino acids. CDR1 is SGHVS, CDR2 FQNEAQ, per germline. V lost 6 bases, J lost 4 bases, and 19 bases lay in between. Written as DNA, the CDR3 is TGTGCCAGCAGTCCACCCGTGGGGGCTCAGTACAATGAGCAGTTCTTC. It translates to CASSPPVGAQYNEQFF.

The V and J genes are TRBV4-3 and TRBJ2-7; 10 nucleotides line up with TRBD1. The length of the CDR3 is 16 residues. The V gene's germline CDR1 is LGHNA and CDR2 YSLEER. The V and J ends lost 0 bases and 3 bases, in that order; junction bases with no gene match: 5. CDR3 DNA: TGCGCCAGCAGCCAAGAGCTGGGACAGGGGATCTACGAGCAGTACTTC. This translates into CASSQELGQGIYEQYF.

V and J are TRBV24-1 and TRBJ2-3; weak D call: TRBD1 (6 bases). The CDR3 sequence is 15 residues long. The germline V gene has CDR1 KGHDR and CDR2 SFDVKD. The ends were cut back, 10 bases at V and 6 bases at J, with 22 bases in the middle. CDR3 DNA: TGTGCCACATCATCCAGGGGAACGGTCCCCGATACGCAGTATTTT. This encodes CATSSRGTVPDTQYF.

The chain has TRBV7-9 and TRBJ2-1, with TRBD2 matching 8 bases. CDR1 is SEHNR and CDR2 is FQNEAQ in the germline V gene (reference sequence). After removal of 5 bases from V and 10 bases from J, the junction contained 16 bases not matched to a gene. This CDR3 contains 16 residues. The CDR3 sequence: CASSPLIAGYSQEQFF. The CDR3 DNA is TGTGCCAGCAGCCCGCTGATAGCGGGATATAGCCAGGAGCAGTTCTTC.

V usage is TRBV28 and J usage is TRBJ1-1, with 9 bases identical to TRBD1. CDR1 is MDHEN, CDR2 SYDVKM, per germline. J lost 0 bases, V lost 6 bases, and 8 bases had no gene match. The CDR3 spans 16 residues. The chain's CDR3 is CASRRTGVGLNTEAFF. For the CDR3, the DNA is TGTGCCAGCAGGAGGACAGGGGTGGGGTTGAACACTGAAGCTTTCTTT.

CDR3 DNA sequence: TGTGCCAGCACACCCCAGGGGCGCCAGGGGAGTGGCTACACCTTC. Translating gives CASTPQGRQGSGYTF. The chain carries TRBV6-5 and TRBJ1-2, with D perhaps matching TRBD1 (6 bases). The CDR3 sequence is 15 residues long. The V gene's germline CDR1 is MNHEY and CDR2 SVGAGI. Trimming cost V 7 bases and J 7 bases, with 22 bases left between them.

J is TRBJ2-1 and V is TRBV11-1, with D unclear. Trimming left V 3 bases short and J 5 bases short, with 8 bases between. The CDR3 extends over 13 amino acids. Germline CDR1 SGHAT, CDR2 FQDESV (reference sequence). The CDR3: CASSFARNNEQFF. The CDR3, as DNA: TGTGCCAGCAGCTTTGCCAGAAACAATGAGCAGTTCTTC.

CDR3 DNA sequence: TGTGCCAGCAGCTTCCTGGGGGGAGATACGCAGTATTTT. This translates into CASSFLGGDTQYF. The chain has TRBV11-2 and TRBJ2-3; maybe TRBD2 (6 bases). The CDR3 has 13 residues. Per germline, CDR1 SGHAT and CDR2 FQNNGV. Trimming removed 3 bases at V and 5 bases at J, with 9 bases between.

The chain joins TRBV28 to TRBJ2-4; D call uncertain. Trimming stripped 5 bases from V and 0 bases from J, with 14 bases between. CDR1 and CDR2 from the germline V gene are MDHEN and SYDVKM. The length of the CDR3 is 16 residues. The CDR3 region is CASSRLGSLAKNIQYF. The CDR3 DNA follows: TGTGCCAGCAGTCGCCTGGGCAGCCTAGCCAAAAACATTCAGTACTTC. Full variable domain (missing parts from reference TRBV28 and TRBJ2-4): DVKVTQSSRYLVKRTGEKVFLECVQDMDHENMFWYRQDPGLGLRLIYFSYDVKMKEKGDIPEGYSVSREKKERFSLILESASTNQTSMYLCASSRLGSLAKNIQYFGAGTRLSVL.

The chain couples TRBV29-1 to TRBJ1-2; TRBD1 matches at 8 bases. CDR3 length equals 15 residues. Germline CDR1 and CDR2: SQVTM and ANQGSEA. After removal of 1 base from V and 3 bases from J, the junction contained 7 bases not matched to a gene. Here the CDR3 DNA reads TGCAGCGTTGAAGTCCTTCAGGGGGCCGACTATGGCTACACCTTC. Its translation is CSVEVLQGADYGYTF.

The V call is TRBV7-2, the J call TRBJ2-2; possibly TRBD2 for D (5 bases). The CDR3 runs to 16 residues. The germline CDR1 and CDR2 sequences are SGHTA and FQGNSA. V lost 0 bases, J lost 4 bases, and 12 bases lay in between. The CDR3 DNA follows: TGTGCCAGCAGCTTAGCGGTAGGGCGGGTCACCGGGGAGCTGTTTTTT. Its translation: CASSLAVGRVTGELFF.

The gene calls are TRBV5-4 and TRBJ2-2; 14 bases map to TRBD2. V lost 4 bases, J lost 5 bases, and 7 bases stayed unmatched. The CDR3 is 17 residues long. From germline, CDR1 is SGHNT and CDR2 YYREEE (reference sequence). CDR3 residues: CASSLPGLAGETGELFF. The CDR3 nucleotides read TGTGCCAGCAGCCTACCGGGACTAGCGGGAGAAACCGGGGAGCTGTTTTTT.

This clone was detected once. This chain joins TRBV7-9 and TRBJ2-7; TRBD2 might be the D (6 bases). V lost 5 bases, J lost 0 bases, and 14 bases lay in between. Germline loops: CDR1 SEHNR, CDR2 FQNEAQ (reference sequence). This CDR3 contains 15 residues. The CDR3 reads CASSLRLVISYEQYF. DNA of the CDR3: TGTGCCAGCAGCCTGAGACTAGTGATCTCCTACGAGCAGTACTTC.